This entry lists 28 T cell receptor beta chains sequenced from one sample in a study of T cell responses to AZD1222 COVID-19 vaccine. Libraries were prepared by immunoSEQ multiplex PCR; TCRdb keeps only in-frame clonotypes and omits some of them. In the table there are about 110,000 clones, roughly 89% of which are singletons. The source material was peripheral blood, sampled 28 days after the second AZD1222 dose. The source is an adult who received the AZD1222 COVID-19 vaccine.

The chain links TRBV19 to TRBJ1-2; D gene unclear. Deletions cut 10 bases from V and 1 base from J, with 7 bases between. CDR3 size: 11 residues. Germline assignment: CDR1 LNHDA and CDR2 SQIVND (reference sequence). In nucleotides, the CDR3 is TGTGCCACCCAAGTTAACTATGGCTACACCTTC. Its protein product is CATQVNYGYTF.

The rearrangement joins TRBV4-1 to TRBJ1-1; no definite D call. Trimming left V 1 base short and J 1 base short, with 4 bases between. The CDR3 extends over 13 amino acids. The V gene's germline CDR1 is MGHRA and CDR2 YSYEKL. Here the CDR3 DNA reads TGCGCCAGCAGCCAAGTAGAGAACACTGAAGCTTTCTTT. It codes for CASSQVENTEAFF.

The chain is built from TRBV6-1 and TRBJ2-1; TRBD2 agrees at 12 bases. Germline CDR1 reads MNHNS; CDR2 reads SASEGT. The CDR3 spans 15 residues. The V gene end was trimmed by 0 bases and the J gene end by 8 bases; junction bases not matched to a gene: 2. The CDR3 coding sequence is TGTGCCAGCAGTGAAGCTGGACTAGCGGGGTATGAGCAGTTCTTC. Amino acid sequence: CASSEAGLAGYEQFF.

The chain carries TRBV4-2 and TRBJ2-3; the D is unclear. CDR1 LGHNA and CDR2 YNFKEQ come from the germline V gene. This CDR3 region has 13 residues. V lost 5 bases, J lost 5 bases, and 11 bases lay in between. As DNA, the CDR3 is TGTGCCAGCAGCTTTCGTAGTAGAGATACGCAGTATTTT. Encoded protein: CASSFRSRDTQYF.

The V gene is TRBV6-5, the J gene TRBJ1-5; perhaps TRBD1 as D (5 bases). The CDR3 is 15 amino acids. Germline lookup yields CDR1 MNHEY and CDR2 SVGAGI. The V and J ends lost 2 bases and 2 bases respectively, with 10 bases between them. CDR3 region: CASSYRGMGNQPQHF. DNA for the CDR3: TGTGCCAGCAGTTACAGGGGAATGGGCAATCAGCCCCAGCATTTT.

The chain carries TRBV6-2 or TRBV6-3 and TRBJ2-7; TRBD1 matches 7 bases. Germline values: CDR1 MNHEY, CDR2 SVGEGT. The CDR3 totals 15 residues. The ends lost 2 bases at V and 3 bases at J; junction bases unmatched: 7. CDR3 DNA sequence: TGTGCCAGCAGTTACAACCTGGGACAGTTCTACGAGCAGTACTTC. This codes for CASSYNLGQFYEQYF.

The chain uses TRBV5-6 and TRBJ1-1; 7 bases line up with TRBD1. The germline V gene has CDR1 SGHDT and CDR2 YYEEEE. V lost 4 bases to trimming and J lost 4 bases; unmatched junction nucleotides: 7. The CDR3 is 14 amino acids. CDR3 coding DNA: TGTGCCAGCAGCCCCAGGGGGAGTTCCACTGAAGCTTTCTTT. Translating gives CASSPRGSSTEAFF.

To note about this clone: One junction end disagrees with the germline gene, perhaps due to a read error. The rearrangement links TRBV5-4 to TRBJ2-2; 9 bases map to TRBD2. The CDR3 extends over 15 amino acids. Germline V gene sequence: CDR1 SGHNT, CDR2 YYREEE (reference sequence). The CDR3 spells CASSLVVSAGGPLVF. The CDR3 coding sequence is TGTGCCAGCAGCTTGGTGGTTTCGGCGGGGGGGCCTTTGGTTTTT.

This chain uses TRBV7-2 with TRBJ2-3; 7 nucleotides line up with TRBD1. The CDR3 has 17 residues. J gave up 4 bases and V 5 bases, and 15 bases lay outside the gene matches. Germline loops: CDR1 SGHTA, CDR2 FQGNSA. The CDR3 loop is CASSLKTGLRRPDTQYF. Written as DNA, the CDR3 is TGTGCCAGCAGCCTTAAGACAGGGTTACGTAGACCAGATACGCAGTATTTT.

The chain combines TRBV28 with TRBJ1-2; TRBD1 matches at 7 bases. CDR1 is MDHEN and CDR2 is SYDVKM in the germline V gene. V was pared by 4 bases and J by 2 bases, with 4 bases of the junction left unmatched. CDR3 length: 14 amino acids. The DNA of the CDR3 is TGTGCCAGCAGTTGGAGGGACAGAAACTATGGCTACACCTTC. The encoded protein is CASSWRDRNYGYTF.

This clone occurred once. The chain is built from TRBV6-6 and TRBJ1-1; 7 positions agree with TRBD1. Germline V lookup: CDR1 MNHNY, CDR2 SVGAGI (reference sequence). The CDR3 is 13 residues long. The V and J ends lost 11 bases and 2 bases, in that order; junction bases with no gene match: 8. The CDR3 bases are TGTGCCCTCAGGGGGGGGCCTAACACTGAAGCTTTCTTT. Translated, it gives CALRGGPNTEAFF.

This clone has a single count. The rearrangement uses TRBV6-1 and TRBJ1-5, with a tentative D call TRBD1 (5 bases). CDR3 length: 14 amino acids. Deletions cut 6 bases from V and 6 bases from J, with 15 bases between. Germline CDR1 reads MNHNS; CDR2 reads SASEGT. The CDR3 here is CASSSQGAPQPQHF. The CDR3 nucleotides read TGTGCCAGCAGCTCCCAGGGTGCGCCTCAGCCCCAGCATTTT.

This clone appeared a single time. This chain links TRBV11-2 with TRBJ2-3; D is unclear. Trimming removed 4 bases at V and 4 bases at J, with 6 bases between. Germline V gene data show CDR1 as SGHAT and CDR2 as FQNNGV. The CDR3 spans 12 residues. CDR3 sequence (DNA): TGTGCCAGCAGCTCAGTCGCAGATACGCAGTATTTT. Its protein product is CASSSVADTQYF. The whole variable domain, filled in from reference TRBV11-2 and TRBJ2-3, reads EAGVAQSPRYKIIEKRQSVAFWCNPISGHATLYWYQQILGQGPKLLIQFQNNGVVDDSQLPKDRFSAERLKGVDSTLKIQPAKLEDSAVYLCASSSVADTQYFGPGTRLTVL.

This clone appeared a single time. This chain links TRBV10-2 with TRBJ2-2; no reliable D call. The germline gives CDR1 WSHSY, CDR2 SAAADI. Trimming removed 4 bases from V and 2 bases from J, with 8 bases in between. The CDR3 is 14 residues long. Written as DNA, the CDR3 is TGCGCCAGCAGTGTAGGCAGAAACACCGGGGAGCTGTTTTTT. Translating it yields CASSVGRNTGELFF.

The chain employs TRBV7-6 and TRBJ1-3; no clear D. The CDR3 covers 18 residues. The V gene lost 0 bases and the J gene lost 3 bases, with 18 bases spanning the gap. The V gene's germline CDR1 is SGHVS and CDR2 FNYEAQ. In DNA, the CDR3 is TGTGCCAGCAGCTTAGCCCGGACCGAAATGAAGGTTGGAAACACCATATATTTT. This translates into CASSLARTEMKVGNTIYF.

The chain recombines TRBV5-8 with TRBJ1-1; D gene ambiguous. From germline, CDR1 is SGHTS and CDR2 YDEGEE. The V gene lost 4 bases and the J gene lost 2 bases, with 12 bases spanning the gap. The CDR3 spans 14 residues. As DNA, the CDR3 is TGTGCCAGCAGCCTAGCGGCGATAAACACTGAAGCTTTCTTT. It specifies CASSLAAINTEAFF.

The CDR3, as DNA: TGTGCCAGCAGTTCCGCGTTAGGGGGGTGGGAGCAGTACTTC. It is translated as CASSSALGGWEQYF. The chain employs TRBV27 and TRBJ2-7; D is tentatively TRBD1 or TRBD2 (6 bases each). V was shortened by 4 bases and J by 7 bases, with 17 bases between the two germline ends. Germline CDR1 and CDR2: MNHEY and SMNVEV (reference sequence). This CDR3 contains 14 residues.

This chain links TRBV6-5 with TRBJ2-2; D is perhaps TRBD2 (5 bases). V was pared by 6 bases and J by 3 bases, with 8 bases between. This CDR3 has 13 residues. CDR1 MNHEY and CDR2 SVGAGI come from the germline V gene. The DNA for the CDR3 is TGTGCCAGCAGCACGGGATACACCGGGGAGCTGTTTTTT. It translates to CASSTGYTGELFF.

The rearrangement uses TRBV7-9 and TRBJ1-3; D possibly corresponds to TRBD1 (5 bases). V lost 4 bases to trimming and J lost 0 bases, with 10 bases between them. The CDR3 runs 15 residues. The germline CDR1 and CDR2 sequences are SEHNR and FQNEAQ (reference sequence). DNA for the CDR3: TGTGCCAGCAGCTCATCAGGGAACTCTGGAAACACCATATATTTT. Amino acids: CASSSSGNSGNTIYF.

The chain employs TRBV5-6 and TRBJ1-1, with a tentative D call TRBD1 (5 bases). The germline CDR1 and CDR2 sequences are SGHDT and YYEEEE. This CDR3 region has 12 residues. Trimming left V 0 bases short and J 7 bases short, with 7 bases between. The CDR3 DNA is TGTGCCAGCAGCTTGGGACAGTTTGAAGCTTTCTTT. Encoded protein: CASSLGQFEAFF. Variable domain in full (rest from reference TRBV5-6 and TRBJ1-1): DAGVTQSPTHLIKTRGQQVTLRCSPKSGHDTVSWYQQALGQGPQFIFQYYEEEERQRGNFPDRFSGHQFPNYSSELNVNALLLGDSALYLCASSLGQFEAFFGQGTRLTVV.

The chain joins TRBV28 to TRBJ2-3, with 11 positions matching TRBD2. Germline V CDR1 and CDR2: MDHEN, SYDVKM. The CDR3 consists of 19 residues. V lost 3 bases, J lost 0 bases, and 11 bases stayed unmatched. Written as DNA, the CDR3 is TGTGCCAGCAGTTTGTGGGCTAGCGGGGGGCGAACTAGCACAGATACGCAGTATTTT. Translated: CASSLWASGGRTSTDTQYF.

V usage is TRBV7-9 and J usage is TRBJ2-1; D assignment may be TRBD1 or TRBD2 (5 bases each). CDR1 SEHNR and CDR2 FQNEAQ come from the germline V gene (reference sequence). There are 15 residues in the CDR3. V lost 3 bases, J lost 1 base, and 10 bases lay in between. The CDR3, as DNA: TGTGCCAGCAGCTTGGTGAGGGGATCCTACAATGAGCAGTTCTTC. Protein sequence: CASSLVRGSYNEQFF. Using reference TRBV7-9 and TRBJ2-1 for the parts outside the CDR3, the full variable domain is DTGVSQNPRHKITKRGQNVTFRCDPISEHNRLYWYRQTLGQGPEFLTYFQNEAQLEKSRLLSDRFSAERPKGSFSTLEIQRTEQGDSAMYLCASSLVRGSYNEQFFGPGTRLTVL.

The chain employs TRBV5-1 and TRBJ2-5, with 7 bases matching TRBD1. Per germline, CDR1 SGHRS and CDR2 YFSETQ. The CDR3 spans 14 residues. The ends lost 5 bases at V and 7 bases at J; junction bases unmatched: 11. The CDR3 DNA reads as TGCGCCAGCAGACAGGGGCCTTTAGAAGGGACCCAGTACTTC. It yields the protein CASRQGPLEGTQYF.

This clone was recorded once. The chain employs TRBV7-9 and TRBJ2-3; D gene ambiguous. Germline V lookup: CDR1 SEHNR, CDR2 FQNEAQ (reference sequence). V gave up 1 base and J gave up 2 bases, with 4 bases separating them. The CDR3 covers 13 residues. CDR3 nucleotide sequence: TGTGCCAGCAGCTTAGGGGCCACAGATACGCAGTATTTT. It specifies CASSLGATDTQYF.

The chain has TRBV27 and TRBJ2-2; 12 bases line up with TRBD1. Germline assignment: CDR1 MNHEY and CDR2 SMNVEV (reference sequence). Unmatched junction bases numbered 3, after V lost 4 bases and J lost 6 bases. CDR3 size: 15 residues. In DNA, the CDR3 is TGTGCCAGCAGTTCGGGACAGGGGGCGCCCGGGGAGCTGTTTTTT. Its translation: CASSSGQGAPGELFF.

This clone has a single count. Other DNA sequences in this sample translate to the same CDR3. The V call is TRBV6-2 or TRBV6-3, the J call TRBJ1-5, with TRBD1 as a possible D gene (5 bases). The CDR3 is made up of 14 amino acids. V was pared by 6 bases and J by 3 bases, with 12 bases between. Per germline, CDR1 MNHEY and CDR2 SVGEGT. The CDR3 region is CASSRRDANQPQHF. For the CDR3, the DNA is TGTGCCAGCAGCCGACGGGACGCCAATCAGCCCCAGCATTTT.

This clone has more than one count but fewer than ten. The chain joins TRBV5-4 to TRBJ1-6; 8 nucleotides agree with TRBD1. The CDR3 length is 14 residues. The germline CDR1 and CDR2 sequences are SGHNT and YYREEE (reference sequence). V gave up 3 bases and J gave up 10 bases; unmatched junction bases: 6. The DNA of the CDR3 is TGTGCCAGCAGCTCCGGACAGGGAGGGTCACCCCTCCACTTT. Translating gives CASSSGQGGSPLHF.

V and J are TRBV28 and TRBJ1-5; D is unresolved. This CDR3 is built from 16 residues. The germline gives CDR1 MDHEN, CDR2 SYDVKM. The V end lost 3 bases, the J end lost 0 bases, and 12 bases lay between the germline ends. CDR3 residues: CASSFRHHSSNQPQHF. The CDR3 region has the DNA TGTGCCAGCAGTTTTCGGCACCACTCTAGCAATCAGCCCCAGCATTTT.